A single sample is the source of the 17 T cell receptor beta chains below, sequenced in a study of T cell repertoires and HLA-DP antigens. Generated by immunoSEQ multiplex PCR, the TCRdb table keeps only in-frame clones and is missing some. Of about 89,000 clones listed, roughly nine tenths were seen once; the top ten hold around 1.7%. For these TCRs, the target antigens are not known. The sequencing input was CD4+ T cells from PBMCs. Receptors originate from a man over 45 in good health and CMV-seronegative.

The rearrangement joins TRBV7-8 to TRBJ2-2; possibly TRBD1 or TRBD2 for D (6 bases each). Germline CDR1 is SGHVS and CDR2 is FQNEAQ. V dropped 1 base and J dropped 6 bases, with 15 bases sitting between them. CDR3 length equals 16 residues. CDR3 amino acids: CASSLEGAGEAGELFF. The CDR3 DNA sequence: TGTGCCAGCAGCTTAGAAGGGGCAGGGGAGGCCGGGGAGCTGTTTTTT.

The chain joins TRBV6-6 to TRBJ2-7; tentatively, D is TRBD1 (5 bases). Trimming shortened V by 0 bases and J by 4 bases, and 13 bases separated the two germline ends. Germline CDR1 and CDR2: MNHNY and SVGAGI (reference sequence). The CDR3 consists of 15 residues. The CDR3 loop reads CASSYSRAGSYEQYF. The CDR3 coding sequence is TGTGCCAGCAGTTACTCTCGGGCAGGGTCGTACGAGCAGTACTTC.

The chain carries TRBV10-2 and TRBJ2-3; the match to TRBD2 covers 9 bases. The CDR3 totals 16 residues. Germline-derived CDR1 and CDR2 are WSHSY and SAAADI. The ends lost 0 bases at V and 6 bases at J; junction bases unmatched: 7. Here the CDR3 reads CASSESGGRARDTQYF. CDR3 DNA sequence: TGCGCCAGCAGTGAGTCCGGCGGGAGGGCCCGGGATACGCAGTATTTT.

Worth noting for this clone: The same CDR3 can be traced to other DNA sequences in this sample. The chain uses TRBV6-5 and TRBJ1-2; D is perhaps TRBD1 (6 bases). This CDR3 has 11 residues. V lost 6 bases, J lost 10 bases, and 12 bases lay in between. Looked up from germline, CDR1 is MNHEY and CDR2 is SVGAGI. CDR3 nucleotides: TGTGCCAGCAGAGGGCAGGGGCTCTACACCTTC. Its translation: CASRGQGLYTF.

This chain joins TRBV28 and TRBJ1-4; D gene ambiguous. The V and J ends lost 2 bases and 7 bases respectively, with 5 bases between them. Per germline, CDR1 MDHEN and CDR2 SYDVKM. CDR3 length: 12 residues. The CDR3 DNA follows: TGTGCCAGCAGTTTAAGGTTTGAAAAACTGTTTTTT. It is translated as CASSLRFEKLFF. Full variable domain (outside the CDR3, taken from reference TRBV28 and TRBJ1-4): DVKVTQSSRYLVKRTGEKVFLECVQDMDHENMFWYRQDPGLGLRLIYFSYDVKMKEKGDIPEGYSVSREKKERFSLILESASTNQTSMYLCASSLRFEKLFFGSGTQLSVL.

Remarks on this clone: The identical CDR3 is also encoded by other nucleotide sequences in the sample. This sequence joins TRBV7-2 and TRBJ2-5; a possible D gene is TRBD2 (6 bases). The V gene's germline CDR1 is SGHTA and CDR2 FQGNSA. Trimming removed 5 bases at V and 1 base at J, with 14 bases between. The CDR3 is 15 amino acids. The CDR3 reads CASSIEGRRQETQYF. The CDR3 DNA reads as TGTGCCAGCAGCATCGAAGGGAGGCGCCAAGAGACCCAGTACTTC.

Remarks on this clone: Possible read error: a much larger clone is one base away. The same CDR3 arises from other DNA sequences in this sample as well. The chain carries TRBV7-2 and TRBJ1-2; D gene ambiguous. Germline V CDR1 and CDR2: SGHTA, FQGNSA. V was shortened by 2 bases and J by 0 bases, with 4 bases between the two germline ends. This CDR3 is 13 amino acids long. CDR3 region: CASSLSPNYGYTF. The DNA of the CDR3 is TGTGCCAGCAGCTTAAGCCCTAACTATGGCTACACCTTC.

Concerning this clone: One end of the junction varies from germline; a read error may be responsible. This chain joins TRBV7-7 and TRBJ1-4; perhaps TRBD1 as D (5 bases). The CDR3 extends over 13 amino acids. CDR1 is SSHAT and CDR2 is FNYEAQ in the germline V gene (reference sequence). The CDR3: CASSRDTNEKLFF. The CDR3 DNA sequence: TGTGCTAGCAGCCGGGACACTAATGAAAAACTGTTTTTT.

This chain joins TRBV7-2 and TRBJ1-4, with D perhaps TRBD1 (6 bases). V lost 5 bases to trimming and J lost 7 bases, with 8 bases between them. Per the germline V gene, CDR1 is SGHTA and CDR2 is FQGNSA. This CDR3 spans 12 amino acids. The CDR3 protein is CASSPGVEKLFF. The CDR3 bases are TGTGCCAGCAGCCCAGGGGTTGAAAAACTGTTTTTT.

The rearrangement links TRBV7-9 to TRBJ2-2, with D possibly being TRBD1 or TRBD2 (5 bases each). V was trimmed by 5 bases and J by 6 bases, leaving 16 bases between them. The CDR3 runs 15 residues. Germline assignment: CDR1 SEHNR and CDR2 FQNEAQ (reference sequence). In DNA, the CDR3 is TGTGCCAGCAGCCCCGGGACCCGGGCCTCCGGGGAGCTGTTTTTT. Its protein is CASSPGTRASGELFF.

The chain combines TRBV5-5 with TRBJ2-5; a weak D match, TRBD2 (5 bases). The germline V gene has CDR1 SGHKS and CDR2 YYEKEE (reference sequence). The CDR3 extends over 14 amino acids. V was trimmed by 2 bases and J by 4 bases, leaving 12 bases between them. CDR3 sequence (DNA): TGTGCCAGCAGCTTCGGCAGTAGCGTAGAGACCCAGTACTTC. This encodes CASSFGSSVETQYF.

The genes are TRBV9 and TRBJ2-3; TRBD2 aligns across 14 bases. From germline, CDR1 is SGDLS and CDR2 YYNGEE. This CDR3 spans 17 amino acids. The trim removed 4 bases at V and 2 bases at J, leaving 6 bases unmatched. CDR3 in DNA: TGTGCCAGCAGCCCCCGACTAGCGGGAGGGCTCACAGATACGCAGTATTTT. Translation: CASSPRLAGGLTDTQYF.

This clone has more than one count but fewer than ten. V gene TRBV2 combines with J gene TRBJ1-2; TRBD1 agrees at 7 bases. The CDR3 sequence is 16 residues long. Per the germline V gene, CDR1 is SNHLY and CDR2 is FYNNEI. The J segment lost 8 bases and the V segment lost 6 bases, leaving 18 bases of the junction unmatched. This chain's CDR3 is CASSSGQVAPARGYTF. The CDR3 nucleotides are TGTGCCAGCAGCTCTGGACAGGTGGCCCCCGCGAGAGGCTACACCTTC.

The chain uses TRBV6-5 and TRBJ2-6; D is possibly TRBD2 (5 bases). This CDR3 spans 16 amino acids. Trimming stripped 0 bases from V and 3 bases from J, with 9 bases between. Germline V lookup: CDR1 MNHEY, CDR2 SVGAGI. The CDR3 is CASSYSLRGGANVLTF. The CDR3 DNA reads TGTGCCAGCAGTTACTCTCTCCGGGGTGGGGCCAACGTCCTGACTTTC.

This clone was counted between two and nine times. As DNA, the CDR3 is TGTGCCAGCACAACCCACAGCATGAACACTGAAGCTTTCTTT. As protein: CASTTHSMNTEAFF. The chain combines TRBV19 with TRBJ1-1; the D is unclear. The CDR3 consists of 14 residues. CDR1 and CDR2 from the germline V gene are LNHDA and SQIVND (reference sequence). Trimming took off 9 bases at V and 0 bases at J, with 14 bases between the two ends.

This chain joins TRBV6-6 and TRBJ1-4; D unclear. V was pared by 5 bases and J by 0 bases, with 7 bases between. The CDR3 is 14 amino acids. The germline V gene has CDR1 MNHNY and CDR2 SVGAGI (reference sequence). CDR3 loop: CASSRSATNEKLFF. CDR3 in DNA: TGTGCCAGCAGTCGCAGTGCAACTAATGAAAAACTGTTTTTT.

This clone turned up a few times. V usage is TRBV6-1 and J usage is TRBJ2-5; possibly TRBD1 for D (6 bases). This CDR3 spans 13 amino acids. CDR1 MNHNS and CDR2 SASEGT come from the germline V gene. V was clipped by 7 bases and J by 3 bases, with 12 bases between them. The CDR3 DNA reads TGTGCCAGCAAAATCACAGGGAAAGAGACCCAGTACTTC. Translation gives CASKITGKETQYF.